This T cell receptor (beta chain) was observed in a study of blood T cell repertoires in COVID-19. Study information: Recovery meant two consecutive negative NP/OP PCR tests, professional clearance, or resolved symptoms. Whether acute or convalescent, the COVID-19 samples came from the United States, Italy and Spain.

Sequenced by immunoSEQ multiplex PCR; TCRdb stores in-frame clones only, minus some. Among hundreds of thousands of clones, 88% were seen once, and the ten largest hold approximately 2%. The age range of participants was about 18 to 100 years, with residence in fewer than 25 US areas. The CDR3 has 14 residues. From germline, CDR1 is LGHDT and CDR2 YNNKEL (reference sequence). V shed 5 bases and J shed 1 base, with 9 bases lying between them. The J gene is TRBJ1-5, the V gene TRBV3-1 (or the pseudogene TRBV3-2), with D possibly matching TRBD1 (5 bases). The receptor was isolated from an older woman in a cohort exposed to, infected with or recovered from COVID-19 (not recorded which). The sequenced material came from PBMCs or T cells enriched from blood (not recorded which). CDR3 nucleotides: TGTGCCAGCAGCGAACACAGGAGCAATCAGCCCCAGCATTTT. Translated, it gives CASSEHRSNQPQHF.